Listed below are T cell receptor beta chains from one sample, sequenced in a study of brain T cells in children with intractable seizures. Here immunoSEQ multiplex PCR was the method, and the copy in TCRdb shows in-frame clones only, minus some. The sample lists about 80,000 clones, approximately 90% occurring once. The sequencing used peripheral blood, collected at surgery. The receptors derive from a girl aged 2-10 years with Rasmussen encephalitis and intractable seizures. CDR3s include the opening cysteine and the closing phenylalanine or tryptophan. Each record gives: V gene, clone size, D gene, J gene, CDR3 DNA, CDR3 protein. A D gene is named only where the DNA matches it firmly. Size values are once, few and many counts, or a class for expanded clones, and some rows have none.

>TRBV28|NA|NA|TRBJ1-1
TGTGCCAGCAGCTCCGACCCTGGGAGCACTGAAGCTTTCTTT
CASSSDPGSTEAFF
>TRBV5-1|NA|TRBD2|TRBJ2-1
TGCGCCAGCACCGGGCAGGGACTAGCGGGTCAGACGGACAATGAGCAGTTCTTC
CASTGQGLAGQTDNEQFF
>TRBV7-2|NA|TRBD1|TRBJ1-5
TGTGCCAGCAGCCCCCGACAGGGAACACAGCCCCAGCATTTT
CASSPRQGTQPQHF
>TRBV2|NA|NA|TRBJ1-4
TGTGCCAGCACCTGGGGGGGCACAAATGAAAAACTGTTTTTT
CASTWGGTNEKLFF
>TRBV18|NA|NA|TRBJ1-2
TGTGCCAGCTCCCCTCGAGGCTATGGCTACACCTTC
CASSPRGYGYTF
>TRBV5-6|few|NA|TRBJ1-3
TGTGCCAGCAGCCGACTTCACTCTGGAAACACCATATATTTT
CASSRLHSGNTIYF
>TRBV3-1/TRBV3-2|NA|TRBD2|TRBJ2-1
TGTGCCAGCAGTCTCCTCGGCGGGAGATTCTACAATGAGCAGTTCTTC
CASSLLGGRFYNEQFF
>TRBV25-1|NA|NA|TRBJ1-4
TGTGCCAGCAGGGCCGTCACAGGGCCTAATGAAAAACTGTTTTTT
CASRAVTGPNEKLFF
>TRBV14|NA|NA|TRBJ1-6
TGTGCCAGCAGCCAGGGGACCACTGGGTCACCCCTCCACTTT
CASSQGTTGSPLHF
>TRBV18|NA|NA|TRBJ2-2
TGTGCCAGCTCACCTCGGACAGGGAGGGTGAACACCGGGGAGCTGTTTTTT
CASSPRTGRVNTGELFF
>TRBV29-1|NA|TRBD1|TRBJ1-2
TGCAGCGTTGATCCAAGGGGTACAGGGGGGAATGGCTACACCTTC
CSVDPRGTGGNGYTF
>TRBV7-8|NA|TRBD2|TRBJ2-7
TGTGCCAGCAGCTTAGGTCGGGGGGCCTACGAGCAGTACTTC
CASSLGRGAYEQYF
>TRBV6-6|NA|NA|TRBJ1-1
TGTGCCAGCAGTTACTCGATGCCGGGGACTGAAGCTTTCTTT
CASSYSMPGTEAFF
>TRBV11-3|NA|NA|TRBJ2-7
TGTGCCAGCAGTCCTGCAGGCGGCGGGGCCACCTACGAGCAGTACTTC
CASSPAGGGATYEQYF
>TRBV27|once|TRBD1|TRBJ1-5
TGTGCCAGCAGTTTAAGGGGGACAGGGAGCAATCAGCCCCAGCATTTT
CASSLRGTGSNQPQHF
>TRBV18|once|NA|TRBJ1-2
TGTGCCAGCTCCCAAAAGGAAGGACATGGCTACACCTTC
CASSQKEGHGYTF
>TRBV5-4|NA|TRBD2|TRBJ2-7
TGTGCCAGCAGCCCCCCGGGACTAGCGGGGGGGACCTACGAGCAGTACTTC
CASSPPGLAGGTYEQYF
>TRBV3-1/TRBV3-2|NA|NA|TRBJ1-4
TGTGCCAGCAGCCAATCAGGGAGATACAATGAAAAACTGTTTTTT
CASSQSGRYNEKLFF
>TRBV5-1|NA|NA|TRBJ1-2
TGCGCCAGCCGAGACGGGGGGACGGGTGGCTACACCTTC
CASRDGGTGGYTF
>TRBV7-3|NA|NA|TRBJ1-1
TGTGCCAGCAGCTTTCAGGGGAACACTGAAGCTTTCTTT
CASSFQGNTEAFF